The 27 T cell receptor beta chains presented below share a single source sample, sequenced in a study of shared clonotypes between healthy human individuals. Clones were read by immunoSEQ multiplex PCR, and TCRdb kept only the in-frame ones, dropping some. This sample has under 600,000 clones; 98% occur once, and the top ten carry 0.3%. As defined, naive CD8 cells were CD45RO-negative and positively selected for CCR7, with terminally differentiated effector memory CD45RA+ cells excluded. The sequenced sample was naive CD8+ T cells sorted from blood. All receptors come from a man aged 30 to 39 in good health.

V and J are TRBV7-9 and TRBJ2-5; 12 nucleotides agree with TRBD2. CDR3 length: 17 residues. Trimming removed 3 bases from V and 3 bases from J; junction bases left unmatched: 8. Germline V gene data show CDR1 as SEHNR and CDR2 as FQNEAQ (reference sequence). CDR3 sequence reads: CASSFAGLAGIKETQYF. The CDR3 nucleotides read TGTGCCAGCAGCTTCGCGGGACTAGCGGGCATCAAAGAGACCCAGTACTTC.

The chain joins TRBV27 to TRBJ2-1, with 9 positions matching TRBD2. Germline loops: CDR1 MNHEY, CDR2 SMNVEV (reference sequence). The V gene end was trimmed by 8 bases and the J gene end by 2 bases; junction bases not matched to a gene: 13. This CDR3 is 17 amino acids long. In DNA, the CDR3 is TGTGCCAGCGCCGAGAGAGGTCGACTAGCGGCCTACAATGAGCAGTTCTTC. This gives the protein CASAERGRLAAYNEQFF.

The chain carries TRBV9 and TRBJ2-7; D is possibly TRBD2 (7 bases). V was pared by 0 bases and J by 5 bases, with 15 bases between. The CDR3 is 15 residues long. The germline gives CDR1 SGDLS, CDR2 YYNGEE. The CDR3 bases are TGTGCCAGCAGCGTAGGATGGAGGGAGGGGGACGAGCAGTACTTC. Amino acids: CASSVGWREGDEQYF.

The rearrangement uses TRBV9 and TRBJ2-2, with 7 positions matching TRBD1. The CDR3 extends over 15 amino acids. V was clipped by 3 bases and J by 4 bases; unmatched bases: 6. Germline CDR1 SGDLS, CDR2 YYNGEE. CDR3 protein: CASSAGRGLTGELFF. CDR3 coding DNA: TGTGCCAGCAGCGCAGGAAGGGGGCTCACCGGGGAGCTGTTTTTT.

The chain employs TRBV6-5 and TRBJ2-5, with D tentatively TRBD1 (5 bases). This CDR3 is built from 14 residues. Germline lookup yields CDR1 MNHEY and CDR2 SVGAGI. V was clipped by 4 bases and J by 4 bases, with 13 bases between them. In nucleotides, the CDR3 is TGTGCCAGCAGTTCCTCATCGACAGCAGAGACCCAGTACTTC. Protein sequence: CASSSSSTAETQYF.

V gene TRBV27 combines with J gene TRBJ2-7; maybe TRBD1 (6 bases). The V end was cut by 0 bases, the J end by 0 bases, with 9 bases between. CDR3 size: 15 residues. Germline V gives CDR1 MNHEY, CDR2 SMNVEV (reference sequence). The DNA of the CDR3 is TGTGCCAGCAGTTTATCTGGGGACAACTCCTACGAGCAGTACTTC. Encoded protein: CASSLSGDNSYEQYF.

The V gene is TRBV27, the J gene TRBJ2-7; D might be TRBD1 (5 bases). CDR3 length equals 19 residues. V was cut by 0 bases and J by 0 bases, with 21 bases left in between. Germline assignment: CDR1 MNHEY and CDR2 SMNVEV (reference sequence). The CDR3 spells CASSLSGGGGRAFSYEQYF. CDR3 DNA: TGTGCCAGCAGTTTATCGGGCGGTGGCGGCAGGGCGTTCTCCTACGAGCAGTACTTC.

In regard to this clone: Other DNA sequences in the sample encode the same CDR3. This sequence joins TRBV27 and TRBJ2-7; D possibly uses TRBD1 or TRBD2 (5 bases each). Germline assignment: CDR1 MNHEY and CDR2 SMNVEV (reference sequence). This CDR3 contains 15 residues. The V gene lost 4 bases and the J gene lost 0 bases, with 13 bases spanning the gap. The CDR3 loop reads CASSSPGTSSYEQYF. CDR3 sequence (DNA): TGTGCCAGCAGTTCTCCCGGGACGAGCTCCTACGAGCAGTACTTC.

The chain employs TRBV29-1 and TRBJ2-1; TRBD1 agrees at 9 bases. CDR1 and CDR2 (germline): SQVTM, ANQGSEA. There are 16 residues in the CDR3. Germline trimming cut 2 bases from V and 1 base from J; bases unmatched to any gene: 6. CDR3 protein: CSVERGQGRSYNEQFF. The CDR3 bases are TGCAGCGTTGAACGAGGACAGGGGAGGTCCTACAATGAGCAGTTCTTC.

The chain links TRBV27 to TRBJ2-7; D call uncertain. CDR3 length: 13 residues. Germline-derived CDR1 and CDR2 are MNHEY and SMNVEV (reference sequence). V was clipped by 3 bases and J by 4 bases, with 10 bases between them. CDR3 residues: CASSLRTQYEQYF. The DNA of the CDR3 is TGTGCCAGCAGTTTGAGGACCCAATACGAGCAGTACTTC.

J is TRBJ2-3 and V is TRBV15; 7 bases match TRBD2. After removal of 2 bases from V and 4 bases from J, the junction contained 6 bases not matched to a gene. CDR1 and CDR2 from the germline V gene are LNHNV and YYDKDF (reference sequence). This CDR3 comprises 15 residues. The CDR3 DNA reads TGTGCCACCAGCAGAACGGGGGGTGGGGCAGATACGCAGTATTTT. Translating it yields CATSRTGGGADTQYF.

The V call is TRBV4-1, the J call TRBJ2-7; D may be TRBD1 or TRBD2 (5 bases each). Trimming removed 5 bases from V and 2 bases from J, with 13 bases in between. The CDR3 is 14 amino acids. Germline loops: CDR1 MGHRA, CDR2 YSYEKL. CDR3 DNA: TGCGCCAGCAGCTTCCGGGACGGGACCTACGAGCAGTACTTC. This encodes CASSFRDGTYEQYF.

The chain has TRBV2 and TRBJ2-7; weak D call: TRBD2 (6 bases). V gave up 8 bases and J gave up 6 bases, with 14 bases separating them. The CDR3 runs to 12 residues. Looked up from germline, CDR1 is SNHLY and CDR2 is FYNNEI. The CDR3 region is CASQSAGFEQYF. CDR3 bases: TGTGCCAGCCAGAGCGCGGGATTCGAGCAGTACTTC.

The genes are TRBV5-1 and TRBJ2-1; D may be TRBD2 (6 bases). The CDR3 sequence is 17 residues long. The V gene's germline CDR1 is SGHRS and CDR2 YFSETQ. V was cut by 4 bases and J by 1 base, with 18 bases left in between. As DNA, the CDR3 is TGCGCCAGCAGCCGGGGACTGTGGCTTCGTTCCTACAATGAGCAGTTCTTC. Protein product: CASSRGLWLRSYNEQFF.

The chain combines TRBV29-1 with TRBJ2-1, with a weak D call TRBD1 (5 bases). The germline V and J ends were trimmed by 5 bases and 10 bases, with 18 bases remaining between them. Germline V gene sequence: CDR1 SQVTM, CDR2 ANQGSEA. This CDR3 has 13 amino acids. The CDR3 nucleotides are TGCAGCGTTAGCAGGGATCTGGTGTGGGAGCAGTTCTTC. It specifies CSVSRDLVWEQFF.

The gene calls are TRBV2 and TRBJ2-7; D perhaps matches TRBD2 (6 bases). Germline-derived CDR1 and CDR2 are SNHLY and FYNNEI. The CDR3 contains 13 residues. The V end lost 10 bases, the J end lost 7 bases, and 20 bases lay between the germline ends. The DNA of the CDR3 is TGTGCCATTACGGACTCCTCGGCGGGAGAGCAGTACTTC. It specifies CAITDSSAGEQYF.

This chain uses TRBV9 with TRBJ2-3; D might be TRBD2 (6 bases). This CDR3 region has 15 residues. V dropped 2 bases and J dropped 3 bases, with 13 bases sitting between them. Germline V gene sequence: CDR1 SGDLS, CDR2 YYNGEE. The CDR3 here is CASSVWASATDTQYF. The CDR3 DNA reads as TGTGCCAGCAGCGTTTGGGCTAGCGCGACAGATACGCAGTATTTT.

The chain links TRBV9 to TRBJ2-1; D not certain. The CDR3 has 17 amino acids. Germline V lookup: CDR1 SGDLS, CDR2 YYNGEE. V dropped 0 bases and J dropped 3 bases, with 16 bases sitting between them. CDR3: CASSVEISLSDYNEQFF. In nucleotides, the CDR3 is TGTGCCAGCAGCGTAGAGATTAGCCTCAGCGACTACAATGAGCAGTTCTTC. The full variable domain, with the rest looked up from reference TRBV9 and TRBJ2-1, is DSGVTQTPKHLITATGQRVTLRCSPRSGDLSVYWYQQSLDQGLQFLIQYYNGEERAKGNILERFSAQQFPDLHSELNLSSLELGDSALYFCASSVEISLSDYNEQFFGPGTRLTVL.

The chain couples TRBV10-1 to TRBJ2-7; tentatively, D is TRBD1 (5 bases). CDR3 length equals 15 residues. The V gene lost 0 bases and the J gene lost 4 bases, with 13 bases spanning the gap. Germline CDR1 and CDR2: WNHNN and SYGVQD (reference sequence). The CDR3: CASSESLGAGYEQYF. Here the CDR3 DNA reads TGCGCCAGCAGTGAGTCGTTAGGGGCTGGGTACGAGCAGTACTTC.

The V call is TRBV27, the J call TRBJ2-5, with D unresolved. The CDR3 is 15 residues long. V shed 5 bases and J shed 2 bases, with 15 bases lying between them. CDR1 and CDR2 from the germline V gene are MNHEY and SMNVEV (reference sequence). The CDR3 DNA is TGTGCCAGCAGTCTCGTTCGGGCAAAACAAGAGACCCAGTACTTC. Residues: CASSLVRAKQETQYF.

This clone was seen more than once but under ten times. The V and J genes are TRBV5-6 and TRBJ2-3, with D tentatively TRBD2 (6 bases). Germline assignment: CDR1 SGHDT and CDR2 YYEEEE. Between the trimmed V and J ends, which lost 1 base and 0 bases, there was a span of 15 bases. The CDR3 loop spans 17 amino acids. The CDR3 DNA reads TGTGCCAGCAGCTTGTGGTTTAGCGGAACTAGCACAGATACGCAGTATTTT. Translated, it gives CASSLWFSGTSTDTQYF.

This chain connects TRBV4-1 to TRBJ2-7; D unresolved. The V and J ends lost 5 bases and 0 bases respectively, with 8 bases between them. In germline, CDR1 is MGHRA, CDR2 YSYEKL. CDR3 length: 13 amino acids. CDR3 sequence (DNA): TGCGCCAGCAGCGTCGGACGCTCCTACGAGCAGTACTTC. This codes for CASSVGRSYEQYF.

The rearrangement links TRBV7-9 to TRBJ2-6; D is unresolved. CDR1 SEHNR and CDR2 FQNEAQ come from the germline V gene (reference sequence). The V end was cut by 5 bases, the J end by 1 base, with 15 bases between. The CDR3 loop spans 17 amino acids. The CDR3 region is CASSPPADGSGANVLTF. In nucleotides, the CDR3 is TGTGCCAGCAGCCCCCCAGCCGACGGATCTGGGGCCAACGTCCTGACTTTC.

For this clone: Additional DNA sequences in this sample encode the identical CDR3. The chain combines TRBV27 with TRBJ1-4; TRBD1 might be the D (6 bases). The CDR3 length is 14 residues. The V end lost 1 base, the J end lost 8 bases, and 11 bases lay between the germline ends. CDR1 is MNHEY, CDR2 SMNVEV, per germline (reference sequence). The CDR3 sequence: CASSLLGAEEKLFF. The CDR3 nucleotides are TGTGCCAGCAGTTTATTGGGGGCGGAGGAAAAACTGTTTTTT.

This chain joins TRBV7-9 and TRBJ1-4; perhaps TRBD1 as D (6 bases). The CDR3 extends over 15 amino acids. Germline CDR1 SEHNR, CDR2 FQNEAQ (reference sequence). Deletions cut 5 bases from V and 1 base from J, with 11 bases between. The CDR3 nucleotides read TGTGCCAGCAGCATAACAGGGTTAACTAATGAAAAACTGTTTTTT. Protein product: CASSITGLTNEKLFF.

The V and J genes are TRBV11-3 and TRBJ2-1; unclear D gene. Trimming pared 1 base from V and 7 bases from J, leaving 11 bases between. Germline-derived CDR1 and CDR2 are SGHNT and YENEEA. The length of the CDR3 is 14 residues. CDR3 amino acids: CASSLAGPGNEQFF. DNA for the CDR3: TGTGCCAGCAGCTTAGCCGGGCCGGGTAATGAGCAGTTCTTC.

This clone appeared a single time. This chain uses TRBV5-1 with TRBJ2-7; D assignment may be TRBD1 or TRBD2 (6 bases each). This CDR3 comprises 15 residues. CDR1 is SGHRS, CDR2 YFSETQ, per germline. V was shortened by 4 bases and J by 5 bases, with 19 bases between the two germline ends. CDR3 DNA: TGCGCCAGCAGCCTGGAGGGGGGAGACGGACACGAGCAGTACTTC. Translating gives CASSLEGGDGHEQYF.